The 13 T cell receptor beta chains below come from one sample, sequenced in a study of T-cell reconstitution after alpha-beta-depleted transplantation in children. Unique molecular identifiers were built into the TCRbeta library. One entry per CDR3 protein, called by TCRdb with MiXCR from the PCR reads. The profile covers 500,000 to 600,000 distinct CDR3 sequences, with roughly 33% appearing a single time and 2% to 3% taken by the ten largest. The specimen was PBMCs from the stem cell graft donor, collected from the stem cell graft. The receptors stem from a human donor who donated a stem cell graft to a child with aplastic anemia.

This rearrangement joins TRBV12-3 or TRBV12-4 to TRBJ2-5, with D hard to call. The V gene lost 7 bases and the J gene lost 5 bases, with 14 bases spanning the gap. The CDR3 spans 13 residues. The CDR3 loop is CASNGPSRETQYF. CDR3 bases: TGTGCCAGCAACGGGCCCAGCCGGGAGACCCAGTACTTC.

J is TRBJ1-1 and V is TRBV7-2, with a tentative D call TRBD1 (5 bases). Looked up from germline, CDR1 is SGHTA and CDR2 is FQGNSA. Trimming pared 1 base from V and 6 bases from J, leaving 15 bases between. The CDR3 is 15 residues long. The CDR3 loop reads CASSLVRGRGAEAFF. The DNA of the CDR3 is TGTGCCAGCAGCTTAGTGCGCGGGAGAGGGGCTGAAGCTTTCTTT.

This clonotype was found a few times. V usage is TRBV6-1 and J usage is TRBJ2-7, with TRBD2 matching 10 bases. The CDR3 extends over 15 amino acids. Germline CDR1 MNHNS, CDR2 SASEGT. V shed 5 bases and J 3 bases; nucleotides not matched to a gene: 7. CDR3 sequence: CASSPPGLAIYEQYF. CDR3 sequence (DNA): TGTGCCAGCAGTCCTCCGGGACTAGCGATCTACGAGCAGTACTTC.

The V gene is TRBV7-2, the J gene TRBJ2-1; TRBD2 agrees at 8 bases. The germline gives CDR1 SGHTA, CDR2 FQGNSA. V was pared by 5 bases and J by 8 bases, with 8 bases of the junction left unmatched. This CDR3 contains 14 residues. The CDR3 DNA sequence: TGTGCCAGCAGCCCCCAGCCGGGAGGGCATGAGCAGTTCTTC. Encoded protein: CASSPQPGGHEQFF.

This chain connects TRBV7-9 to TRBJ1-2; 7 bases agree with TRBD1. V was pared by 3 bases and J by 7 bases, with 8 bases of the junction left unmatched. The CDR3 is 14 residues long. Germline-derived CDR1 and CDR2 are SEHNR and FQNEAQ (reference sequence). The CDR3 is CASSLADRDSGYTF. CDR3 in DNA: TGTGCCAGCAGCTTGGCAGACAGGGATTCTGGCTACACCTTC.

As for this clonotype: Here the CDR3 omits its conserved ending phenylalanine or tryptophan, so a read error is the likely source. It is unclear where the CDR3 begins or ends on the DNA, so no DNA is shown, and the CDR3 is as TCRdb lists it. The J gene is TRBJ2-1, the V gene TRBV19. With termini counted, the CDR3 has 9 amino acids. Germline CDR1 LNHDA, CDR2 SQIVND (reference sequence). Here the CDR3 reads CASSIDTAV.

This sequence joins TRBV4-3 and TRBJ2-5, with D uncertain. V was trimmed by 0 bases and J by 7 bases, leaving 9 bases between them. This CDR3 has 13 residues. Germline V lookup: CDR1 LGHNA, CDR2 YSLEER. In DNA, the CDR3 is TGCGCCAGCAGCCAAGATCGCTCGGGGACCCAGTACTTC. It translates to CASSQDRSGTQYF.

This clonotype was observed a few times. The chain has TRBV5-1 and TRBJ2-7, with TRBD2 matching over 8 bases. Unmatched junction bases numbered 4, after V lost 4 bases and J lost 1 base. CDR1 SGHRS and CDR2 YFSETQ come from the germline V gene. This CDR3 region has 14 residues. The CDR3 region is CASSITSGSYEQYV. The CDR3 nucleotides read TGCGCCAGCAGCATAACTAGCGGTTCCTACGAGCAGTACGTC.

This clonotype was counted a few times. The chain's CDR3 is CASSVTGKNTEAFF. The CDR3 bases are TGTGCCAGCAGTGTCACCGGGAAGAACACTGAAGCTTTCTTT. The rearrangement uses TRBV12-3 or TRBV12-4 and TRBJ1-1; no definite D call. The V end lost 5 bases, the J end lost 1 base, and 11 bases lay between the germline ends. This CDR3 spans 14 amino acids.

J is TRBJ1-1 and V is TRBV28; D unresolved. Trimming stripped 1 base from V and 1 base from J, with 4 bases between. Germline V gene data show CDR1 as MDHEN and CDR2 as SYDVKM. The CDR3 runs to 13 residues. This CDR3 reads CASSLFRNTEAFF. As DNA, the CDR3 is TGTGCCAGCAGTTTATTCAGGAACACTGAAGCTTTCTTT.

This clonotype occurred a few times. The CDR3 protein is CASSQDRGRFNQPQHF. CDR3 coding DNA: TGCGCCAGCAGCCAAGATCGAGGCAGATTCAATCAGCCCCAGCATTTT. The chain combines TRBV4-3 with TRBJ1-5; no clear D. The CDR3 sequence is 16 residues long. The V end lost 0 bases, the J end lost 3 bases, and 12 bases lay between the germline ends. Germline CDR1 LGHNA, CDR2 YSLEER.

The rearrangement uses TRBV7-6 and TRBJ1-1; D not certain. This CDR3 is 14 amino acids long. The germline V gene encodes CDR1 SGHVS and CDR2 FNYEAQ. V was cut by 5 bases and J by 0 bases, with 10 bases left in between. The CDR3, as DNA: TGTGCCAGCAGCCCGACACAAATGAACACTGAAGCTTTCTTT. Amino acids: CASSPTQMNTEAFF.

In its sample, this clonotype was seen a few times. The V call is TRBV12-3 or TRBV12-4, the J call TRBJ1-6; 9 bases are a match to TRBD1. After removal of 6 bases from V and 9 bases from J, the junction contained 3 bases not matched to a gene. The CDR3 runs 13 residues. CDR3 protein: CASRTGGSSPLHF. DNA of the CDR3: TGTGCCAGCAGGACAGGGGGTAGTTCACCCCTCCACTTT.